Listed below are T cell receptor beta chains from one sample, sequenced in a study of cytomegalovirus exposure and HLA in healthy donors. Here immunoSEQ multiplex PCR was the method, and the copy in TCRdb shows in-frame clones only, minus some. The repertoire includes some 99,000 clones, approximately 80% of them detected once, and 2.2% sits in the top ten. The sequenced material came from PBMCs. These receptors were collected from a woman aged 25-40 years in good health and CMV-seronegative. The CDR3 runs from the conserved cysteine through the conserved F or W. Clone size is stated in some rows and not others, as once, few, many or a class when expanded.

TRBV4-2	NA	TRBJ2-1	12	CASSQDGNEQFF
TRBV2	NA	TRBJ1-1	13	CASSDRGFTEAFF
TRBV6-1	NA	TRBJ2-3	13	CASSRSQADTQYF
TRBV6-4	NA	TRBJ2-3	17	CASETRLGGKGTDTQYF
TRBV5-4	NA	TRBJ1-1	14	CASSFQGSGTEAFF
TRBV21-1	once	TRBJ1-4	17	CASSTSDRERTNEKLFF
TRBV28	NA	TRBJ2-3	15	CASSFPSGNTDTQYF
TRBV19	NA	TRBJ2-1	16	CASSLGGRTTNNEQFF
TRBV7-9	once	TRBJ1-4	16	CASSHDRLATNEKLFF
TRBV29-1	NA	TRBJ1-1	14	CSVEVRGENTEAFF
TRBV14	NA	TRBJ2-4	13	CAGSRAKLDHQYF
TRBV7-8	NA	TRBJ2-1	12	CASSPGGPGQFF
TRBV7-2	NA	TRBJ2-3	14	CASSFSEGTDTQYF
TRBV7-9	NA	TRBJ2-2	14	CASSFRSPGGELFF
TRBV9	NA	TRBJ2-3	16	CASSIWTSGSVDTQYF
TRBV7-9	NA	TRBJ2-2	17	CASSARQGGSVPGELFF
TRBV13	NA	TRBJ2-1	13	CASLESSYNEQFF
TRBV7-7	NA	TRBJ2-3	17	CASSLKPSGVGSDTQYF
TRBV5-1	NA	TRBJ2-3	16	CASSLDADPSTDTQYF
TRBV11-2	NA	TRBJ2-5	11	CASSSVETQYF
TRBV7-2	NA	TRBJ2-7	15	CASSPLTSVGGVQYF
TRBV7-6	NA	TRBJ2-7	13	CASSRGDDYEQYF
TRBV14	NA	TRBJ2-5	15	CASSQTPAGWETQYF
TRBV5-5	few	TRBJ1-3	16	CASSLGPRTSGNTIYF
TRBV23-1	NA	TRBJ2-7	17	CASSQSTPQGTSYEQYF
TRBV7-2	NA	TRBJ2-4	16	CASSLVLGSGKNIQYF
TRBV7-9	few	TRBJ2-7	16	CSSSLITSGGDYEQYF
TRBV15	NA	TRBJ2-5	16	CATSRQTGTSGETQYF
TRBV7-8	NA	TRBJ2-7	17	CASSPGGGGPLPYEQYF
TRBV2	NA	TRBJ2-7	14	CASSLPGQDYEQYF
TRBV6-5	NA	NA	15	CASSYSTSGTYEQYF
TRBV5-6	few	TRBJ2-3	13	CASSREGLDTQYF
TRBV19	NA	TRBJ2-3	16	CASSPMTSGRGNTQYF
TRBV5-1	NA	TRBJ2-2	16	CASSLVGRENTGELFF
TRBV7-6	NA	TRBJ2-1	12	CASSISGDEQFF
TRBV2	NA	TRBJ2-1	16	CASSGHGGRETDEQFF
TRBV18	NA	TRBJ1-1	14	CASSPYSGNTEAFF
TRBV20-1	NA	TRBJ2-1	11	CSAPDLDEQFF